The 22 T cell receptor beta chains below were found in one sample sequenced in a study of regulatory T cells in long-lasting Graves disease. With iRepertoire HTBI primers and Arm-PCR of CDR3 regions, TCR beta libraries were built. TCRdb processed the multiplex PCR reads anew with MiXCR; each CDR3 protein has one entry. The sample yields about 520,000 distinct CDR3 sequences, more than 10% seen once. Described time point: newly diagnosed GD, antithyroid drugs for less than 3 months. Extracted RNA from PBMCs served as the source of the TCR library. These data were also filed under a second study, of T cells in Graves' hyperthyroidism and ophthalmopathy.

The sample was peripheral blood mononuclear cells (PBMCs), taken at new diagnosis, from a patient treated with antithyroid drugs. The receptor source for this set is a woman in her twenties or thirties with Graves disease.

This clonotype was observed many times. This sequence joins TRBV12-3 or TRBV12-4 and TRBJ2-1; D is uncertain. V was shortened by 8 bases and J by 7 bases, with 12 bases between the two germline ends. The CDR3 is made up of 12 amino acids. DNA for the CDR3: TGTGCCAGCTTGAAAGCGAGGAATGAGCAGTTCTTC. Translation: CASLKARNEQFF.

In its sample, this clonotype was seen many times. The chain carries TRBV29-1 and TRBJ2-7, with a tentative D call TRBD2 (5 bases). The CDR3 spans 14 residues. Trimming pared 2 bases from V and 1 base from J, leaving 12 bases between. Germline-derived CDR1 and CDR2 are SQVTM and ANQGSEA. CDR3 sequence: CSVENPGDSYEQYF. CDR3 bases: TGCAGCGTTGAAAATCCCGGGGATTCCTACGAGCAGTACTTC.

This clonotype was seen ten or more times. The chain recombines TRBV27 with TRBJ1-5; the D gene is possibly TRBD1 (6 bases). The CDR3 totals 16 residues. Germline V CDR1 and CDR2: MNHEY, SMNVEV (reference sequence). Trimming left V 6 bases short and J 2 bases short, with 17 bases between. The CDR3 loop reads CASSQASGGRNQPQHF. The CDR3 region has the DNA TGTGCCAGCAGCCAGGCAAGTGGGGGGCGCAATCAGCCCCAGCATTTT.

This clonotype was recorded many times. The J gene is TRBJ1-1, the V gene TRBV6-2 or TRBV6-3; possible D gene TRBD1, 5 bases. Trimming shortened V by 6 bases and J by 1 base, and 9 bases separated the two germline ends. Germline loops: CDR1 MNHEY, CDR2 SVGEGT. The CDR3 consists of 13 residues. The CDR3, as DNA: TGTGCCAGCAGGATAGGACAGAACACTGAAGCTTTCTTT. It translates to CASRIGQNTEAFF.

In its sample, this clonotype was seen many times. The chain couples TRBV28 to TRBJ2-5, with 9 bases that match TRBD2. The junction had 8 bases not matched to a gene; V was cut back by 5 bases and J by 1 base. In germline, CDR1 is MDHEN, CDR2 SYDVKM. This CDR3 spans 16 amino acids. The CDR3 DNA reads TGTGCCAGCAGTAACCTAGCGGGAACCCTCCAAGAGACCCAGTACTTC. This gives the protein CASSNLAGTLQETQYF. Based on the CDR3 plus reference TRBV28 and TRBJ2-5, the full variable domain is DVKVTQSSRYLVKRTGEKVFLECVQDMDHENMFWYRQDPGLGLRLIYFSYDVKMKEKGDIPEGYSVSREKKERFSLILESASTNQTSMYLCASSNLAGTLQETQYFGPGTRLLVL.

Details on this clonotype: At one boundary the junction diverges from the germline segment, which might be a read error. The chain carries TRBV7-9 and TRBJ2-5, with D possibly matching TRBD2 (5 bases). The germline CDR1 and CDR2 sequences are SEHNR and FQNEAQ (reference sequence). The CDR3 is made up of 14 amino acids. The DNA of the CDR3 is TGTGCCAGCAGCGCAACGCGGGCTCAAGAGGCCCAGTACTTC. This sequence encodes CASSATRAQEAQYF.

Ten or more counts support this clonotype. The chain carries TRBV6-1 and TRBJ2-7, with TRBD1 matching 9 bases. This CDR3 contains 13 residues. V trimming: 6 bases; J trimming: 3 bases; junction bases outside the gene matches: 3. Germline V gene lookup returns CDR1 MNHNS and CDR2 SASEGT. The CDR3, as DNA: TGTGCCAGCAGACCGACAGGGGGCTACGAGCAGTACTTC. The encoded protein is CASRPTGGYEQYF.

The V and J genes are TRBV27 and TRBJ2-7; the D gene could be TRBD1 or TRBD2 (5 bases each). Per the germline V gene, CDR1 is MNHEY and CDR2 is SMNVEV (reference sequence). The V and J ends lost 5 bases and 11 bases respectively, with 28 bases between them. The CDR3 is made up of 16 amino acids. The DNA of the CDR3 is TGTGCCAGCAGTATTAGGGGCATCCGAGGGGTAAACGGAGAGTACTTC. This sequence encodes CASSIRGIRGVNGEYF.

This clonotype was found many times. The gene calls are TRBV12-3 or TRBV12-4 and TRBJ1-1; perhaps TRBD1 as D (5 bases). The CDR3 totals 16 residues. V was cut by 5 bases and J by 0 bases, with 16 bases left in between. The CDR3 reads CASSPGPLGVNTEAFF. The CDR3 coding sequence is TGTGCCAGCAGTCCCGGGCCACTGGGGGTGAACACTGAAGCTTTCTTT.

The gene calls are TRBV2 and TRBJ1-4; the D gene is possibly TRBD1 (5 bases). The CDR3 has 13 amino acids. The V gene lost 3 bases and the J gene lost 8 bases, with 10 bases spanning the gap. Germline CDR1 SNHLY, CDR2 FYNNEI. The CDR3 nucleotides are TGTGCCAGCAGTGAGAGGGGCCGCGAAAAACTGTTTTTT. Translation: CASSERGREKLFF.

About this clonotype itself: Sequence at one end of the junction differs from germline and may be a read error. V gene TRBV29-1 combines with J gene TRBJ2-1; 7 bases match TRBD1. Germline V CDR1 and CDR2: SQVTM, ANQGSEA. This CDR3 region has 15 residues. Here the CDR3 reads CSVEDREEWSNEQFF. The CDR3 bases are TGCAGCGTCGAAGACAGGGAAGAATGGTCCAATGAGCAGTTCTTC.

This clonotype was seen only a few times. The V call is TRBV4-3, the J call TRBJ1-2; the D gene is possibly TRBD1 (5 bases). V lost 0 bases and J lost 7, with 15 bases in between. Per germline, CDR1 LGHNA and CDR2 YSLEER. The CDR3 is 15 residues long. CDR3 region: CASSQDLGGDPGYTF. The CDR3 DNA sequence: TGCGCCAGCAGCCAAGATCTCGGGGGGGATCCTGGCTACACCTTC.

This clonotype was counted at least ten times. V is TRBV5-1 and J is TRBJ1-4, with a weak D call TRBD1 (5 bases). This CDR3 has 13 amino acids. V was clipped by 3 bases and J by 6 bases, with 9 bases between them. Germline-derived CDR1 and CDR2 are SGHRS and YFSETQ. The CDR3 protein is CASSSGRHEKLFF. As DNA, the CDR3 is TGCGCCAGCAGCTCGGGACGTCATGAAAAACTGTTTTTT.

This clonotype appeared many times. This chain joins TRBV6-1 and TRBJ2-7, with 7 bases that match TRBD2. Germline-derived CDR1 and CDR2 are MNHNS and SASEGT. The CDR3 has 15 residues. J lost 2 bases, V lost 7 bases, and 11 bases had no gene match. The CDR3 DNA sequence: TGTGCCAGCACCGCTCGATTCGGGGGGACCTACGAGCAGTACTTC. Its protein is CASTARFGGTYEQYF.

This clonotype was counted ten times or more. CDR3 nucleotides: TGCAGTGCTAGATTGGGGAGAGGGTACAATGAGCAGTTCTTC. Amino acids: CSARLGRGYNEQFF. This rearrangement joins TRBV20-1 to TRBJ2-1; TRBD2 is a possible D gene (5 bases). Trimming pared 2 bases from V and 4 bases from J, leaving 12 bases between. The CDR3 contains 14 residues. The germline V gene has CDR1 DFQATT and CDR2 SNEGSKA (reference sequence).

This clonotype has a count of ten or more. The CDR3 sequence: CASSDPKGTDTQYF. CDR3 in DNA: TGTGCCAGCAGCGACCCGAAAGGCACAGATACGCAGTATTTT. This chain links TRBV11-3 with TRBJ2-3; D is unclear. The length of the CDR3 is 14 residues. CDR1 is SGHNT, CDR2 YENEEA, per germline. V was shortened by 5 bases and J by 1 base, with 10 bases between the two germline ends.

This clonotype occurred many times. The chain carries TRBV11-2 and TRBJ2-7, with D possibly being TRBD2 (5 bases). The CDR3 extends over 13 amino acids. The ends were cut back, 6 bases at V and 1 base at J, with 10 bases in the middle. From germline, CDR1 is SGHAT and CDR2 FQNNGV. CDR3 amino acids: CASSDYQSYEQYF. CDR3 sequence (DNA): TGTGCCAGCAGTGACTATCAATCCTACGAGCAGTACTTC.

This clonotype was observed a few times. The CDR3 loop reads CAWGHLGKQYF. The CDR3 DNA is TGTGCCTGGGGACACCTCGGGAAGCAGTACTTC. This sequence joins TRBV30 and TRBJ2-7; either TRBD1 or TRBD2 may fit D (5 bases each). The V gene lost 5 bases and the J gene lost 8 bases, with 13 bases spanning the gap. The CDR3 runs 11 residues. Germline values: CDR1 GTSNPN, CDR2 SVGIG (reference sequence).

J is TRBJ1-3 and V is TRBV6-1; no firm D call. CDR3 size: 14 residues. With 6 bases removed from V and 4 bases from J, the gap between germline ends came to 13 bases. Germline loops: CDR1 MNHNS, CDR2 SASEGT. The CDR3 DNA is TGTGCCAGCAGAAACGAGAGGGTCGGAAACACCATATATTTT. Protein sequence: CASRNERVGNTIYF.

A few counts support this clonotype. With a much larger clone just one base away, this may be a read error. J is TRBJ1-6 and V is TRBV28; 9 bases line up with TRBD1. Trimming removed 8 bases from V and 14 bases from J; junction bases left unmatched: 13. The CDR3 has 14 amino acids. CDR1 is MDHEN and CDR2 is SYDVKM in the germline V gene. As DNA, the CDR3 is TGTGCCAGCCGTACGACAGGGGGAATCTTATCCCTCCACTTT. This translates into CASRTTGGILSLHF.

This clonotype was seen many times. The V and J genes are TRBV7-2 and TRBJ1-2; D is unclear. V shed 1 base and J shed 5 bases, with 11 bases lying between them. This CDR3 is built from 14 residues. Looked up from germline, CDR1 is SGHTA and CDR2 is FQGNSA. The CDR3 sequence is CASSLDSSRYGYTF. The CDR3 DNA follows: TGTGCCAGCAGCTTAGACAGCTCTCGATATGGCTACACCTTC.

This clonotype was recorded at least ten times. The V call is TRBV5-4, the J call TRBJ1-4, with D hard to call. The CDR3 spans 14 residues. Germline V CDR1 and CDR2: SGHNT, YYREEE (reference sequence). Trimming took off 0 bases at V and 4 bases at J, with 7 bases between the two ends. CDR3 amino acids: CASSLDQDNEKLFF. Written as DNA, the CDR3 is TGTGCCAGCAGCTTGGACCAGGATAATGAAAAACTGTTTTTT.